These 26 T cell receptor beta chains came from one sample sequenced in a study of T cell changes during pregnancy in multiple sclerosis. The data were produced by immunoSEQ multiplex PCR, yet TCRdb's version contains in-frame clones alone and is incomplete. The profile shows some 59,000 clones, 80% to 95% of them singletons. This specimen was peripheral blood, taken in the third trimester of pregnancy. These receptors were obtained from a female donor in good health, enrolled as a control in a pregnancy study.

V usage is TRBV27 and J usage is TRBJ2-3; D is undetermined. The CDR3 runs 14 residues. The germline gives CDR1 MNHEY, CDR2 SMNVEV (reference sequence). V was clipped by 2 bases and J by 1 base, with 7 bases between them. This CDR3 reads CASSLLSGTDTQYF. CDR3 bases: TGTGCCAGCAGTTTACTCTCCGGCACAGATACGCAGTATTTT.

The chain recombines TRBV28 with TRBJ1-2; 8 bases fit TRBD1. The CDR3 runs to 15 residues. The junction had 6 bases not matched to a gene; V was cut back by 6 bases and J by 0 bases. Germline assignment: CDR1 MDHEN and CDR2 SYDVKM. The CDR3 is CASRGGRGPNYGYTF. The DNA of the CDR3 is TGTGCCAGCAGGGGGGGCAGGGGGCCTAACTATGGCTACACCTTC.

This chain links TRBV10-1 with TRBJ2-2; TRBD1 agrees at 9 bases. The germline V gene has CDR1 WNHNN and CDR2 SYGVQD (reference sequence). The CDR3 has 16 residues. V trimming: 4 bases; J trimming: 3 bases; junction bases outside the gene matches: 6. In nucleotides, the CDR3 is TGCGCCAGCAGTGGAAAAGGACAGGGGTACACCGGGGAGCTGTTTTTT. This translates into CASSGKGQGYTGELFF.

The V gene is TRBV6-1, the J gene TRBJ1-3, with a tentative D call TRBD1 (6 bases). This CDR3 has 14 residues. V lost 6 bases to trimming and J lost 4 bases, with 13 bases between them. Germline CDR1 is MNHNS and CDR2 is SASEGT. The CDR3 nucleotides are TGTGCCAGCAGCTTACAGGGCCCCGGAAACACCATATATTTT. Translating gives CASSLQGPGNTIYF.

The chain joins TRBV6-6 to TRBJ2-3; unclear D gene. The germline gives CDR1 MNHNY, CDR2 SVGAGI (reference sequence). This CDR3 is built from 12 residues. Trimming removed 6 bases at V and 6 bases at J, with 10 bases between. In DNA, the CDR3 is TGTGCCAGCAGCTATGCCAAGGATACGCAGTATTTT. Protein sequence: CASSYAKDTQYF.

This chain uses TRBV11-3 with TRBJ2-7, with 9 bases aligning to TRBD1. The V and J ends lost 5 bases and 1 base, in that order; junction bases with no gene match: 3. This CDR3 comprises 14 residues. CDR1 is SGHNT and CDR2 is YENEEA in the germline V gene. The CDR3 DNA is TGTGCCAGCAGCACCGGGACAGGGTCCTACGAGCAGTACTTC. It specifies CASSTGTGSYEQYF.

The V call is TRBV18, the J call TRBJ2-3; 8 bases line up with TRBD1. This CDR3 spans 19 amino acids. Germline assignment: CDR1 KGHSH and CDR2 LQKENI. V gave up 4 bases and J gave up 4 bases; unmatched junction bases: 19. The CDR3 DNA sequence: TGTGCCAGCTCACGAAACCCCGGGACAGGCGCCGAAGGGTCAGATACGCAGTATTTT. The encoded protein is CASSRNPGTGAEGSDTQYF.

The CDR3 region is CASSPGGGNTIYF. CDR3 nucleotides: TGTGCCAGCAGCCCAGGAGGGGGAAACACCATATATTTT. This sequence joins TRBV11-3 and TRBJ1-3; no definite D call. Germline CDR1 is SGHNT and CDR2 is YENEEA. This CDR3 spans 13 amino acids. The V gene lost 5 bases and the J gene lost 4 bases, with 9 bases spanning the gap.

V is TRBV30 and J is TRBJ2-3; 15 bases align to TRBD2. CDR3 size: 15 residues. Germline lookup yields CDR1 GTSNPN and CDR2 SVGIG (reference sequence). V trimming: 6 bases; J trimming: 5 bases; junction bases outside the gene matches: 6. CDR3 region: CACPGLAGGGDTQYF. The CDR3 bases are TGTGCCTGCCCGGGACTAGCGGGAGGTGGAGATACGCAGTATTTT.

The rearrangement uses TRBV11-3 and TRBJ2-1, with 13 bases identical to TRBD2. The CDR3 spans 16 residues. The V gene end was trimmed by 5 bases and the J gene end by 7 bases; junction bases not matched to a gene: 8. CDR1 SGHNT and CDR2 YENEEA come from the germline V gene. CDR3 sequence (DNA): TGTGCCAGCAGCACCTCACTAGCGGGGGGGCCGAATGAGCAGTTCTTC. Amino acids: CASSTSLAGGPNEQFF. Looking up the rest from reference TRBV11-3 and TRBJ2-1 gives the full variable domain: EAGVVQSPRYKIIEKKQPVAFWCNPISGHNTLYWYLQNLGQGPELLIRYENEEAVDDSQLPKDRFSAERLKGVDSTLKIQPAELGDSAVYLCASSTSLAGGPNEQFFGPGTRLTVL.

The rearrangement links TRBV5-6 to TRBJ1-1; D is undetermined. The CDR3 runs 15 residues. V was clipped by 3 bases and J by 0 bases, with 12 bases between them. The germline CDR1 and CDR2 sequences are SGHDT and YYEEEE. CDR3 sequence reads: CASSYRGRMNTEAFF. The CDR3 coding sequence is TGTGCCAGCAGCTACCGGGGTCGGATGAACACTGAAGCTTTCTTT.

The V call is TRBV5-1, the J call TRBJ1-2; tentative D call: TRBD1 (5 bases). There are 13 residues in the CDR3. The germline gives CDR1 SGHRS, CDR2 YFSETQ. V was shortened by 2 bases and J by 4 bases, with 9 bases between the two germline ends. The CDR3 DNA is TGCGCCAGCAGCTTTGACAGACGCTATGGCTACACCTTC. Amino acid sequence: CASSFDRRYGYTF.

The chain carries TRBV5-1 and TRBJ2-1; D possibly corresponds to TRBD1 (5 bases). This CDR3 contains 12 residues. The germline CDR1 and CDR2 sequences are SGHRS and YFSETQ. With 5 bases removed from V and 6 bases from J, the gap between germline ends came to 9 bases. DNA of the CDR3: TGCGCCAGCAGATCCGACAGCAATGAGCAGTTCTTC. Amino acid sequence: CASRSDSNEQFF.

The chain couples TRBV19 to TRBJ2-4, with a tentative D call TRBD2 (6 bases). V lost 0 bases to trimming and J lost 1 base, with 13 bases between them. Germline V gives CDR1 LNHDA, CDR2 SQIVND (reference sequence). CDR3 length equals 17 residues. CDR3 coding DNA: TGTGCCAGTAGTATAGAACCTAAGGCGGGGGCCAAAAACATTCAGTACTTC. Residues: CASSIEPKAGAKNIQYF.

This sequence joins TRBV27 and TRBJ1-2; D remains ambiguous. The CDR3 has 15 residues. Germline CDR1 reads MNHEY; CDR2 reads SMNVEV (reference sequence). Trimming took 6 bases from V and 6 from J, leaving 20 bases between them. As DNA, the CDR3 is TGTGCCAGCAGCCCCACCTCCCTACAGAGAAATGGCTACACCTTC. This encodes CASSPTSLQRNGYTF.

This rearrangement joins TRBV4-1 to TRBJ1-2; TRBD1 matches 9 bases. This CDR3 comprises 16 residues. Germline assignment: CDR1 MGHRA and CDR2 YSYEKL. V was clipped by 3 bases and J by 7 bases; unmatched bases: 12. CDR3 region: CASSHHSGTGIGGYTF. CDR3 sequence (DNA): TGCGCCAGCAGCCATCACTCCGGGACAGGGATAGGTGGCTACACCTTC.

The chain has TRBV5-1 and TRBJ1-1, with a tentative D call TRBD1 (5 bases). CDR1 is SGHRS, CDR2 YFSETQ, per germline. The CDR3 consists of 14 residues. The V end lost 1 base, the J end lost 1 base, and 8 bases lay between the germline ends. CDR3 residues: CASSLPGGNTEAFF. The CDR3 DNA sequence: TGCGCCAGCAGCTTGCCGGGGGGGAACACTGAAGCTTTCTTT. Filled out from reference TRBV5-1 and TRBJ1-1, the complete variable domain reads KAGVTQTPRYLIKTRGQQVTLSCSPISGHRSVSWYQQTPGQGLQFLFEYFSETQRNKGNFPGRFSGRQFSNSRSEMNVSTLELGDSALYLCASSLPGGNTEAFFGQGTRLTVV.

V usage is TRBV6-1 and J usage is TRBJ2-3, with a possible D match to TRBD2 (6 bases). Looked up from germline, CDR1 is MNHNS and CDR2 is SASEGT. With 4 bases removed from V and 2 bases from J, the gap between germline ends came to 13 bases. The CDR3 loop spans 15 amino acids. The chain's CDR3 is CASSAASANTDTQYF. Written as DNA, the CDR3 is TGTGCCAGCAGTGCGGCTAGCGCCAACACAGATACGCAGTATTTT.

This chain links TRBV7-9 with TRBJ1-1; D is unresolved. The CDR3 covers 14 residues. Germline V gene lookup returns CDR1 SEHNR and CDR2 FQNEAQ (reference sequence). V was shortened by 7 bases and J by 1 base, with 13 bases between the two germline ends. The CDR3 here is CASTPWEENTEAFF. Here the CDR3 DNA reads TGTGCCAGCACCCCCTGGGAGGAGAACACTGAAGCTTTCTTT. The full variable domain, rest sourced from reference TRBV7-9 and TRBJ1-1, is DTGVSQNPRHKITKRGQNVTFRCDPISEHNRLYWYRQTLGQGPEFLTYFQNEAQLEKSRLLSDRFSAERPKGSFSTLEIQRTEQGDSAMYLCASTPWEENTEAFFGQGTRLTVV.

The CDR3 nucleotides are TGCGCCAGCAGCGCAGACAGGGTAACCTACAATGAGCAGTTCTTC. This translates into CASSADRVTYNEQFF. The genes are TRBV5-1 and TRBJ2-1; 7 bases line up with TRBD1. This CDR3 is built from 15 residues. Germline CDR1 SGHRS, CDR2 YFSETQ. Losses at the gene ends were 4 bases for V and 2 bases for J; bases not matched to a gene: 6.

The genes are TRBV10-3 and TRBJ1-2, with 8 bases identical to TRBD1. The V and J ends lost 6 bases and 6 bases, in that order; junction bases with no gene match: 9. The V gene's germline CDR1 is ENHRY and CDR2 SYGVKD. This CDR3 has 14 residues. The CDR3 sequence: CAIRGDRSSHGYTF. In DNA, the CDR3 is TGTGCCATCAGGGGGGACAGGTCGTCCCATGGCTACACCTTC.

The chain has TRBV7-2 and TRBJ2-7; no firm D call. With 5 bases removed from V and 3 bases from J, the gap between germline ends came to 11 bases. The CDR3 consists of 13 residues. Germline CDR1 and CDR2: SGHTA and FQGNSA. Written as DNA, the CDR3 is TGTGCCAGCAGCGCCAGTCCGGGCTACGAGCAGTACTTC. Translated, it gives CASSASPGYEQYF.

V usage is TRBV19 and J usage is TRBJ1-1; 7 bases are shared with TRBD1. CDR3 size: 14 residues. J was trimmed by 5 bases and V by 7 bases; bases with no gene match: 10. Germline CDR1 and CDR2: LNHDA and SQIVND (reference sequence). The CDR3 here is CASTRQGRGTEAFF. CDR3 DNA sequence: TGTGCCAGTACCAGACAGGGAAGGGGGACTGAAGCTTTCTTT.

V gene TRBV12-5 combines with J gene TRBJ1-4; 7 nucleotides line up with TRBD1. The germline gives CDR1 LGHNT, CDR2 FRNRAP. With 1 base clipped from V and 0 bases from J, the junction kept 5 bases outside the gene matches. The CDR3 is 17 amino acids. The CDR3 DNA reads as TGTGCTAGTGGTTTGGGGGACAGAGTCCCAACTAATGAAAAACTGTTTTTT. Translation gives CASGLGDRVPTNEKLFF.

This chain uses TRBV11-2 with TRBJ2-7; D is possibly TRBD1 (6 bases). Germline-derived CDR1 and CDR2 are SGHAT and FQNNGV. V lost 1 base and J 2 bases, leaving 15 bases between the germline ends. The CDR3 consists of 16 residues. The DNA of the CDR3 is TGTGCCAGCAGCTTAGGTGTGGGCACAGGGACCTACGAGCAGTACTTC. Translation gives CASSLGVGTGTYEQYF.

The J gene is TRBJ2-5, the V gene TRBV5-1; no clear D gene. Germline V gives CDR1 SGHRS, CDR2 YFSETQ. The CDR3 sequence is 11 residues long. The ends were cut back, 8 bases at V and 2 bases at J, with 7 bases in the middle. The CDR3 loop reads CASARQETQYF. CDR3 bases: TGCGCCAGTGCCAGGCAAGAGACCCAGTACTTC.